Described below is a single TCR beta chain sequence and its context. The data derive from a study of T cell changes during pregnancy in multiple sclerosis. TCRdb's table, derived via immunoSEQ multiplex PCR, lists solely in-frame clones and lacks some. The sample has 42,000 or so clones, roughly 87% seen once. V was clipped by 4 bases and J by 4 bases, with 14 bases between them. This CDR3 has 15 amino acids. From germline, CDR1 is SEHNR and CDR2 FQNEAQ (reference sequence). The TCR was taken from a female donor with multiple sclerosis, enrolled in a pregnancy study. The material was CD8+ T cells from peripheral blood mononuclear cells, obtained in the first trimester of pregnancy. This sequence joins TRBV7-9 and TRBJ1-5; no firm D call. CDR3 in DNA: TGTGCCAGCAGCTCCCCGGGAGAGGGAAATCAGCCCCAGCATTTT. Translating gives CASSSPGEGNQPQHF.